What follows are 2 T cell receptor beta chains derived from one specimen sequenced in a study of T cells in women clearing cervical HPV infection. Produced via immunoSEQ multiplex PCR; TCRdb's table is partial and in-frame only. The sample totals about 22,000 clones; its top ten clones hold roughly 3.3%. Sequenced: blood buffy coat. These TCRs come from a woman aged 18-70 years with a cervical HPV16 infection that either progressed to CIN3+ or cleared (not recorded which).

With regard to this clone: The junction does not match germline at one end; this may be a read error. The read ends 3 residues early relative to the CDR3; the germline J gene fills the gap. The rearrangement joins TRBV7-7 to TRBJ2-2, with D possibly matching TRBD2 (5 bases). Germline V CDR1 and CDR2: SSHAT, FNYEAQ (reference sequence). The CDR3 is 13 residues long. Incomplete CDR3 DNA: TGTGCTAGCAGCTTAGCGCGGAGCGGGGAG. It translates to CASSLARSGE. The full CDR3 protein reads CASSLARSGELFF.

To note about this clone: The read is 3 residues too short to cover the CDR3 end, so that end is filled in from the germline J gene. This rearrangement joins TRBV20-1 to TRBJ2-3; D not resolved. This CDR3 spans 13 amino acids. The germline V gene has CDR1 DFQATT and CDR2 SNEGSKA (reference sequence). Trimming stripped 5 bases from V and 1 base from J, with 10 bases between. This CDR3 is CSAQRFGTDTQYF. The sequenced CDR3 bases are TGCAGTGCTCAGCGCTTTGGCACAGATACG.